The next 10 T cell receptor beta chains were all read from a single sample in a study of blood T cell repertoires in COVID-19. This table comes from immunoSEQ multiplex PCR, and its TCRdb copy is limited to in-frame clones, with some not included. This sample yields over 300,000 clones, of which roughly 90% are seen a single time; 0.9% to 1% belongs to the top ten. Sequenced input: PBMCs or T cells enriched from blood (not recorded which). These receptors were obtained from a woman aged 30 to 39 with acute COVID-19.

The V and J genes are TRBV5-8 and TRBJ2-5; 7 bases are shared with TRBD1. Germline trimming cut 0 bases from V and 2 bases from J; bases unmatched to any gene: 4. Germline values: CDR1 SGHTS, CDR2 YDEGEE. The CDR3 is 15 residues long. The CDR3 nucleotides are TGTGCCAGCAGCTTGGACAGGGGCTTACAAGAGACCCAGTACTTC. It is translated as CASSLDRGLQETQYF. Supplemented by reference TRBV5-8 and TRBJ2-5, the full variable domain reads EAGVTQSPTHLIKTRGQQATLRCSPISGHTSVYWYQQALGLGLQFLLWYDEGEERNRGNFPPRFSGRQFPNYSSELNVNALELEDSALYLCASSLDRGLQETQYFGPGTRLLVL.

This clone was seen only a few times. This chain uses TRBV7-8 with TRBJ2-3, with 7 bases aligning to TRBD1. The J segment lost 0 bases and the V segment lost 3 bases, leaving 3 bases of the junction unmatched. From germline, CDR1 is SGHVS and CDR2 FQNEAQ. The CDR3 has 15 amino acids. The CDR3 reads CASSFTGASTDTQYF. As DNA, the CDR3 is TGTGCCAGCAGCTTTACAGGGGCTAGCACAGATACGCAGTATTTT.

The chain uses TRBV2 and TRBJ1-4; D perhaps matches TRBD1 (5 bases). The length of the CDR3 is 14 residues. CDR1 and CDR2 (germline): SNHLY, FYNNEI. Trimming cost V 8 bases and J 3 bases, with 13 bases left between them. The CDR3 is CASQQDLANEKLFF. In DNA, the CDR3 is TGTGCCAGCCAACAGGACCTGGCTAATGAAAAACTGTTTTTT.

CDR3 loop: CASSLLQDEKLFF. CDR3 DNA: TGTGCCAGCAGTTTACTACAGGATGAAAAACTGTTTTTT. The rearrangement joins TRBV28 to TRBJ1-4; the D gene is possibly TRBD1 (5 bases). The length of the CDR3 is 13 residues. From germline, CDR1 is MDHEN and CDR2 SYDVKM. Trimming removed 2 bases at V and 6 bases at J, with 7 bases between.

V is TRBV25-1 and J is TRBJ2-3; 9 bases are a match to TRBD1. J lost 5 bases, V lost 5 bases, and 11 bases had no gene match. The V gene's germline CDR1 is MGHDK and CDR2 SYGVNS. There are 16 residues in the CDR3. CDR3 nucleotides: TGTGCCAGCAGTTCCCCGGGACAGGGAGTTGAAGATACGCAGTATTTT. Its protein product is CASSSPGQGVEDTQYF.

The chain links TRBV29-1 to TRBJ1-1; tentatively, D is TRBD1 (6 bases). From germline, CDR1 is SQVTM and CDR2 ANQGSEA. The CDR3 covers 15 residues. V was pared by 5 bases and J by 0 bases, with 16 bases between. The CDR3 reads CSVPSQGRVNTEAFF. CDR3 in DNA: TGCAGCGTTCCATCACAGGGAAGGGTGAACACTGAAGCTTTCTTT.

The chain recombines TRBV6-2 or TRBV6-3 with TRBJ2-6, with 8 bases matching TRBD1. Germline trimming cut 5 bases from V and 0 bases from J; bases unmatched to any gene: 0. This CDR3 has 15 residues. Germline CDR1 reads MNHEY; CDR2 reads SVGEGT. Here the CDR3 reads CASSTGGSGANVLTF. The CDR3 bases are TGTGCCAGCAGTACAGGGGGCTCTGGGGCCAACGTCCTGACTTTC.

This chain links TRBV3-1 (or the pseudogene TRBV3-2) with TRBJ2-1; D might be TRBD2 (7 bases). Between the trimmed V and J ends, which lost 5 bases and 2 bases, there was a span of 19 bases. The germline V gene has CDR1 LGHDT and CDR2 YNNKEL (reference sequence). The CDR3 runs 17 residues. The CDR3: CASSYEGGGDPYNEQFF. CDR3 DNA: TGTGCCAGCAGCTACGAGGGCGGGGGCGATCCCTACAATGAGCAGTTCTTC.

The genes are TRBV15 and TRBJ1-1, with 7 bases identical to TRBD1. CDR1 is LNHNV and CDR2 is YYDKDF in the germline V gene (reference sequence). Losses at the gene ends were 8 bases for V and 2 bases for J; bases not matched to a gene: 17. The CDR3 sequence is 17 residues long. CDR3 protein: CATAWTRDRASNTEAFF. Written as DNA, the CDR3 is TGTGCCACCGCCTGGACCCGGGACAGAGCATCTAACACTGAAGCTTTCTTT. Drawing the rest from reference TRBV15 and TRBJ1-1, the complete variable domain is DAMVIQNPRYQVTQFGKPVTLSCSQTLNHNVMYWYQQKSSQAPKLLFHYYDKDFNNEADTPDNFQSRRPNTSFCFLDIRSPGLGDTAMYLCATAWTRDRASNTEAFFGQGTRLTVV.

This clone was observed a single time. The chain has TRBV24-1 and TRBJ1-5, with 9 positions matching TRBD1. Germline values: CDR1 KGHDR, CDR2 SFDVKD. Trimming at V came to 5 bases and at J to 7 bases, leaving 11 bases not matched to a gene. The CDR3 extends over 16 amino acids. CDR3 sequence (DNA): TGTGCCACCAGTGGGCGGGACAGGGAAGGAATCCAGCCCCAGCATTTT. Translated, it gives CATSGRDREGIQPQHF.